The present TCR beta chain was sequenced within a study of T cells in Graves' hyperthyroidism and ophthalmopathy. For the diagnoses, clinical symptoms, serum thyroxine and TRAb, thyroid ultrasound and orbital computed tomography were used. A sample of blood taken at first hyperthyroidism diagnosis preceded any ophthalmopathy symptoms. PBMCs were sourced from less than 13 ml fresh peripheral blood. V gave up 1 base and J gave up 7 bases; unmatched junction bases: 4. Germline V gene data show CDR1 as SEHNR and CDR2 as FQNEAQ (reference sequence). The CDR3 consists of 15 residues. RNA transcripts yielded amplified TCR beta CDR3 regions. An initial round of RT-PCR targeting the TCR CDR3 relied on the HTBI primer set. TCRdb re-called the multiplex PCR reads with MiXCR, one entry per CDR3 protein. The sample has over 700,000 distinct CDR3 sequences; roughly 20% are singletons. In this sample, this clonotype turned up many times.

This clonotype was obtained from a woman aged 45-65 years with Graves' hyperthyroidism that later progressed to Graves' ophthalmopathy. This rearrangement joins TRBV7-9 to TRBJ2-1, with TRBD1 matching over 10 bases. Source material: blood. DNA for the CDR3: TGTGCCAGCAGCTTAGGGCAGGACAGGGGGAATGAGCAGTTCTTC. Translated, it gives CASSLGQDRGNEQFF.